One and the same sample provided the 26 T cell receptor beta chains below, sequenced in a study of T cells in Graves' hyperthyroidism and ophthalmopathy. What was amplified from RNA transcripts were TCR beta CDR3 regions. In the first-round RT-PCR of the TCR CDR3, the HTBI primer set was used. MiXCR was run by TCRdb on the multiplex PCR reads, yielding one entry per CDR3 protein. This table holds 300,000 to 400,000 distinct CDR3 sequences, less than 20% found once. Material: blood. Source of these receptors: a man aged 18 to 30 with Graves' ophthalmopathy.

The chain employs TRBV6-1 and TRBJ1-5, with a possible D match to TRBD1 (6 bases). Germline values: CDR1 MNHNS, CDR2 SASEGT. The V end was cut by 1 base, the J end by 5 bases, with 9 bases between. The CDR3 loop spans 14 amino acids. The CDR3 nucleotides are TGTGCCAGCAGTGAAGAGACAGGTTATCAGCCCCAGCATTTT. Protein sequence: CASSEETGYQPQHF.

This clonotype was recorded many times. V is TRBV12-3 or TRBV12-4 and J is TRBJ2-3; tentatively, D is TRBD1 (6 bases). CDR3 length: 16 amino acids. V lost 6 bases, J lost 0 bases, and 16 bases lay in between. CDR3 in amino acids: CASSSDSSSSTDTQYF. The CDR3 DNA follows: TGTGCCAGCAGCTCGGACAGCTCTTCTAGCACAGATACGCAGTATTTT.

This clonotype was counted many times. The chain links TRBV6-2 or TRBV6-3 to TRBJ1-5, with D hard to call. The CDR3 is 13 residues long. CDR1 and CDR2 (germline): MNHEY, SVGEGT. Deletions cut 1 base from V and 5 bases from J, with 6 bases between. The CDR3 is CASSYFYDQPQHF. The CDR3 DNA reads TGTGCCAGCAGTTACTTCTATGATCAGCCCCAGCATTTT.

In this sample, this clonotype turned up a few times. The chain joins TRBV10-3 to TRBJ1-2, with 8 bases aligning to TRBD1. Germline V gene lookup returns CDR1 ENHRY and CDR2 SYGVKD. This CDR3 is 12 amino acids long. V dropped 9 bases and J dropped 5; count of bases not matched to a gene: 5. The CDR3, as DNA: TGTGCCATTCCAGGGGGCGGGTATGGCTACACCTTC. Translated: CAIPGGGYGYTF.

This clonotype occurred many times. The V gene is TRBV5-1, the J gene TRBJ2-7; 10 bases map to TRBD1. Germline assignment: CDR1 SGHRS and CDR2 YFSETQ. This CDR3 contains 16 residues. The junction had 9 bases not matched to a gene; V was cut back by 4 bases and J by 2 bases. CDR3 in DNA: TGCGCCAGCAGCCCTACGGCGGGGACAGGGGCCTACGAGCAGTACTTC. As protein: CASSPTAGTGAYEQYF.

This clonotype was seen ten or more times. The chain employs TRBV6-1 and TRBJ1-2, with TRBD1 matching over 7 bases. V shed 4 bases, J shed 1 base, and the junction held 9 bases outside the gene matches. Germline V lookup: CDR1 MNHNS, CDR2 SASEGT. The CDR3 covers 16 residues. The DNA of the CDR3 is TGTGCCAGCAGTGCAAACCCTGACAGGGTTAACTATGGCTACACCTTC. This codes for CASSANPDRVNYGYTF.

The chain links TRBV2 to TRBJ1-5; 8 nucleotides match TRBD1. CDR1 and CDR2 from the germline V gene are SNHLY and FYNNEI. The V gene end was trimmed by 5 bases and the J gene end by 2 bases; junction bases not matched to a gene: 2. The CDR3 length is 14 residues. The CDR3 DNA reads TGTGCCAGCAGTATGGGACAGGGCAATCAGCCCCAGCATTTT. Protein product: CASSMGQGNQPQHF.

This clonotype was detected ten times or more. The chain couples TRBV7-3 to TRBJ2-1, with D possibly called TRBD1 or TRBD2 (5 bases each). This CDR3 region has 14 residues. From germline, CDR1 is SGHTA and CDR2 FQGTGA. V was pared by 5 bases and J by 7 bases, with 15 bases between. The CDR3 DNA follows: TGTGCCAGCAGCCTCCAAGGGGCGGGTAATGAGCAGTTCTTC. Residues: CASSLQGAGNEQFF.

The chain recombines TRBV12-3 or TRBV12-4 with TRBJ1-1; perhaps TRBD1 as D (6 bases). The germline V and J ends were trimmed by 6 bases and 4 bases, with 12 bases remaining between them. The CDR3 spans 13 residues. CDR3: CASRGGEITEAFF. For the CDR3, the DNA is TGTGCCAGCAGGGGGGGCGAGATCACTGAAGCTTTCTTT.

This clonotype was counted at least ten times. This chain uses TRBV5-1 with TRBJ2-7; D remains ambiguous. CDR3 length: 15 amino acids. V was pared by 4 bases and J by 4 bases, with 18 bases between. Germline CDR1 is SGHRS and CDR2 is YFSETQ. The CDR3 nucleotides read TGCGCCAGCAGCCAACTCAGGTTCCCTAGTTACGAGCAGTACTTC. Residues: CASSQLRFPSYEQYF.

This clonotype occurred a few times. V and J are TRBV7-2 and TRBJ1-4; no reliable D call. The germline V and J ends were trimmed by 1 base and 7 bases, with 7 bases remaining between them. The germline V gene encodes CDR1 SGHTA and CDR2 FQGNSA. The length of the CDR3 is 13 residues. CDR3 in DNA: TGTGCCAGCAGCTTAGAATCTGGTGAAAAACTGTTTTTT. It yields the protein CASSLESGEKLFF.

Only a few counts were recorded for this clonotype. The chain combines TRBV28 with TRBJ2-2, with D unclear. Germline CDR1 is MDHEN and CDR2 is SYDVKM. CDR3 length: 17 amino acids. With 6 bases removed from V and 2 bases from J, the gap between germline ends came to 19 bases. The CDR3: CASSLDLNGFNTGELFF. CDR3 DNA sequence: TGTGCCAGCAGCCTCGACCTAAACGGGTTTAACACCGGGGAGCTGTTTTTT. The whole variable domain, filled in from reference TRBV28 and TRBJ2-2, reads DVKVTQSSRYLVKRTGEKVFLECVQDMDHENMFWYRQDPGLGLRLIYFSYDVKMKEKGDIPEGYSVSREKKERFSLILESASTNQTSMYLCASSLDLNGFNTGELFFGEGSRLTVL.

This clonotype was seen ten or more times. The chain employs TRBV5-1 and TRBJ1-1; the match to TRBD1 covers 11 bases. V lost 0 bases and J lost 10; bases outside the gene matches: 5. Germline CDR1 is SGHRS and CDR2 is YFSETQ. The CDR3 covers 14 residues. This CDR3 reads CASSLEGTGGLAFF. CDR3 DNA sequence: TGCGCCAGCAGCTTGGAAGGGACAGGGGGTTTAGCTTTCTTT.

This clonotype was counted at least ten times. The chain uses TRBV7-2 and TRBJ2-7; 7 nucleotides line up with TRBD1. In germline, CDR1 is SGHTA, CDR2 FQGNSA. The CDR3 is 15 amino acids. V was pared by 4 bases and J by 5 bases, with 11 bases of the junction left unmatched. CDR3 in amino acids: CASSSPLDRADEQYF. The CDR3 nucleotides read TGTGCCAGCAGCTCACCCCTTGACAGGGCCGACGAGCAGTACTTC.

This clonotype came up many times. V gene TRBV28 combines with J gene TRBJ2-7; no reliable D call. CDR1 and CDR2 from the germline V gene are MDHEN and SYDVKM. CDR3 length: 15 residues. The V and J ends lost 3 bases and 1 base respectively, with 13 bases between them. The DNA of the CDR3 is TGTGCCAGCAGTTTTTTATGGGGAACGTCCTACGAGCAGTACTTC. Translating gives CASSFLWGTSYEQYF. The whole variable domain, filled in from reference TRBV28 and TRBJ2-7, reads DVKVTQSSRYLVKRTGEKVFLECVQDMDHENMFWYRQDPGLGLRLIYFSYDVKMKEKGDIPEGYSVSREKKERFSLILESASTNQTSMYLCASSFLWGTSYEQYFGPGTRLTVT.

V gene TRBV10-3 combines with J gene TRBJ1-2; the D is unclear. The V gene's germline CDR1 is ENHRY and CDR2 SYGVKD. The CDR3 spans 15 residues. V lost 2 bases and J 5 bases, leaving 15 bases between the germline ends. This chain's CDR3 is CAISELNLGPYGYTF. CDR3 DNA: TGTGCCATCAGTGAGCTGAACCTAGGGCCATATGGCTACACCTTC.

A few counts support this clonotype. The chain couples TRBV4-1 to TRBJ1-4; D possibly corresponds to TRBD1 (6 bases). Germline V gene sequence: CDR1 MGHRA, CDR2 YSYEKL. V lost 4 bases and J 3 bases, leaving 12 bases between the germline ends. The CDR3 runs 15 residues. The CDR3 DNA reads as TGCGCCAGCAGCCTCCCCGGACAGCCTAATGAAAAACTGTTTTTT. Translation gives CASSLPGQPNEKLFF.

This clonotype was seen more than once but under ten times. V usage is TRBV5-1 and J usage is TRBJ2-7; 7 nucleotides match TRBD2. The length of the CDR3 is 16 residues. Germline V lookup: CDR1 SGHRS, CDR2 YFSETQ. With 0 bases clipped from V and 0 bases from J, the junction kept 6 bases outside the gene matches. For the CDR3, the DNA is TGCGCCAGCAGCTTGGGAAAAGCGGGGATCTCCTACGAGCAGTACTTC. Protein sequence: CASSLGKAGISYEQYF.

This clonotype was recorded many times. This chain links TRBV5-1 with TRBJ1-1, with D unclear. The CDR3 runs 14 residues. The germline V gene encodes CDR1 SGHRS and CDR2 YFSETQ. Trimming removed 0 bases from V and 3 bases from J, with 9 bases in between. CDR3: CASSLVPEDTEAFF. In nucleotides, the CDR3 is TGCGCCAGCAGCTTGGTGCCTGAAGACACTGAAGCTTTCTTT.

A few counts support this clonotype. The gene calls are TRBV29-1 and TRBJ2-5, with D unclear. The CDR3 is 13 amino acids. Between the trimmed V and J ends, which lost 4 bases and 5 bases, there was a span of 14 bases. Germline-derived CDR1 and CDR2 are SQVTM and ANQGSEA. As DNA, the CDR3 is TGCAGCGTTGTTCCACCGGTCGGGGAGACCCAGTACTTC. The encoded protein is CSVVPPVGETQYF.

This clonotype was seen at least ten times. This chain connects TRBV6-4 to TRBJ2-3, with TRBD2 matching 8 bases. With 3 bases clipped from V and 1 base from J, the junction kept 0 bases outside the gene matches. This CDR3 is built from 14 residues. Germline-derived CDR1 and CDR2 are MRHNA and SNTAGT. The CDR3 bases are TGTGCCAGCAGTGAGCGGGGGGGCACAGATACGCAGTATTTT. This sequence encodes CASSERGGTDTQYF.

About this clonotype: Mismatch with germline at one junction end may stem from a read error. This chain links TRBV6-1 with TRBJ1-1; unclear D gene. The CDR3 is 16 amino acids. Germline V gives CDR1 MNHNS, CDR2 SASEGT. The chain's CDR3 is CAGRPPEHSFNTEAFF. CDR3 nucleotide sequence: TGTGCCGGCAGACCGCCCGAACACAGCTTTAACACTGAAGCTTTCTTT.

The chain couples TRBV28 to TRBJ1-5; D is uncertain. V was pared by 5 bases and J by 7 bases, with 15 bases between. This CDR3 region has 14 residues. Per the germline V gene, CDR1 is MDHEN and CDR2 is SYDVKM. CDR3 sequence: CASSPGPLEQPQHF. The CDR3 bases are TGTGCCAGCAGTCCCGGGCCCCTCGAACAGCCCCAGCATTTT. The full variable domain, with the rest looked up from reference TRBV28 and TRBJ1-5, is DVKVTQSSRYLVKRTGEKVFLECVQDMDHENMFWYRQDPGLGLRLIYFSYDVKMKEKGDIPEGYSVSREKKERFSLILESASTNQTSMYLCASSPGPLEQPQHFGDGTRLSIL.

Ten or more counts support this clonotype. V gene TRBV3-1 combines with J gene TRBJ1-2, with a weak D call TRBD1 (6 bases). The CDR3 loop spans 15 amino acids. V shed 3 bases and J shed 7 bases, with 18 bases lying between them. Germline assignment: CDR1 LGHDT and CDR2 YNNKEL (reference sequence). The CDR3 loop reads CASSQDYRVRGGYTF. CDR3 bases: TGTGCCAGCAGCCAGGACTACAGGGTTCGCGGTGGCTACACCTTC.

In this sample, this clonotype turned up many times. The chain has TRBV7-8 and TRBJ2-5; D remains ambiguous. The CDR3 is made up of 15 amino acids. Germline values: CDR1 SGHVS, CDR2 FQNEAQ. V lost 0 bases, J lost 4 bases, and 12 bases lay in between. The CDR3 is CASSLALIYRETQYF. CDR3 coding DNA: TGTGCCAGCAGCTTAGCCCTAATCTATAGAGAGACCCAGTACTTC.

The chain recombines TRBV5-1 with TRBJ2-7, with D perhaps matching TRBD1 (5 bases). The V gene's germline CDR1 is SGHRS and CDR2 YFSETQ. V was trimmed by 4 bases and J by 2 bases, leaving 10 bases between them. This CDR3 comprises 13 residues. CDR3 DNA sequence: TGCGCCAGCAGCGCCGACAGCACCTACGAGCAGTACTTC. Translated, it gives CASSADSTYEQYF.